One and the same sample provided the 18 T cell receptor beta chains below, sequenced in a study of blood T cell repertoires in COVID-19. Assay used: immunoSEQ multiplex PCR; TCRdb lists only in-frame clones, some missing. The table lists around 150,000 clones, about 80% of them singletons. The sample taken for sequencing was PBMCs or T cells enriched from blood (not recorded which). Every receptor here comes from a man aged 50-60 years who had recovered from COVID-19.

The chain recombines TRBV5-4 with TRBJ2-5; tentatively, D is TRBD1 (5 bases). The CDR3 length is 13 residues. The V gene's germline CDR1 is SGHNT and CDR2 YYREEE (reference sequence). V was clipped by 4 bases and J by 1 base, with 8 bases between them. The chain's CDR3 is CASSPDIQETQYF. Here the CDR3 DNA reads TGTGCCAGCAGCCCGGACATCCAAGAGACCCAGTACTTC.

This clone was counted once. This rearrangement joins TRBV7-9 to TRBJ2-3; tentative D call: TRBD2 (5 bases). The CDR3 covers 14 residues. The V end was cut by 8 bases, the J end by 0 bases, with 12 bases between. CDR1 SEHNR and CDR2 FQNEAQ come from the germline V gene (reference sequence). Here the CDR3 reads CASLLGPSTDTQYF. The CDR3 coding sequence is TGTGCCAGCTTACTAGGGCCTAGCACAGATACGCAGTATTTT.

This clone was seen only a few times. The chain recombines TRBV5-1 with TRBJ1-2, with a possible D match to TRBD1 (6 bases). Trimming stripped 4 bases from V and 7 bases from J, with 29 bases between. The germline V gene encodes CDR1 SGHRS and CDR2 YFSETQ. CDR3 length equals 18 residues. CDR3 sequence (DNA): TGCGCCAGCAGCCCCCTCATCATTCAGGGGTCGGGTTCAGGTGGCTACACCTTC. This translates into CASSPLIIQGSGSGGYTF.

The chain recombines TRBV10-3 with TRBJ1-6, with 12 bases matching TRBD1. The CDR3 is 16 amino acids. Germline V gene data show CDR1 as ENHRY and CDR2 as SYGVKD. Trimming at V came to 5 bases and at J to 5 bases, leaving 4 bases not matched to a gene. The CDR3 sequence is CAISRGQGADNSPLHF. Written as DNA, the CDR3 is TGTGCCATCAGTAGGGGACAGGGGGCGGATAATTCACCCCTCCACTTT.

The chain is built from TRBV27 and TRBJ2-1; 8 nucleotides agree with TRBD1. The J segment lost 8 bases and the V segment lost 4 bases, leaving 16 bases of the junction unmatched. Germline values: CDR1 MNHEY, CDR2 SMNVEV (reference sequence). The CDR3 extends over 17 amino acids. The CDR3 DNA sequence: TGTGCCAGCAGTTCCCTTTCCGGCAGGGGGCGCGGGGATGAGCAGTTCTTC. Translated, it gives CASSSLSGRGRGDEQFF.

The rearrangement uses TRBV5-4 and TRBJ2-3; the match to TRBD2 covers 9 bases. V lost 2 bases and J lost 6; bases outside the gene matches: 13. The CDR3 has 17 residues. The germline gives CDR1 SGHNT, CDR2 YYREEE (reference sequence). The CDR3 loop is CASSFYSGGGGADTQYF. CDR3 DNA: TGTGCCAGCAGCTTTTATTCTGGCGGGGGGGGAGCCGATACGCAGTATTTT.

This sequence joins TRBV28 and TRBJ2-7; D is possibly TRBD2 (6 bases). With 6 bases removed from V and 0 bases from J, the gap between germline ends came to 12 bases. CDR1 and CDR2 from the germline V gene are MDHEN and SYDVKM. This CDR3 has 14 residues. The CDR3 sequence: CASSRVGLSYEQYF. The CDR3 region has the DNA TGTGCCAGCAGCCGAGTGGGACTCTCCTACGAGCAGTACTTC.

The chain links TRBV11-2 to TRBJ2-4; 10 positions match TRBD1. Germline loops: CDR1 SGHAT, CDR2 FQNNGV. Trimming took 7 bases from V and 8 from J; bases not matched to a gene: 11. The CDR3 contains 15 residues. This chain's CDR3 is CASKQDRGPMDIQYF. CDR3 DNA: TGTGCCAGCAAGCAAGACAGGGGGCCGATGGACATTCAGTACTTC. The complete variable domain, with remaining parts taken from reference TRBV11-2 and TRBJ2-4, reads EAGVAQSPRYKIIEKRQSVAFWCNPISGHATLYWYQQILGQGPKLLIQFQNNGVVDDSQLPKDRFSAERLKGVDSTLKIQPAKLEDSAVYLCASKQDRGPMDIQYFGAGTRLSVL.

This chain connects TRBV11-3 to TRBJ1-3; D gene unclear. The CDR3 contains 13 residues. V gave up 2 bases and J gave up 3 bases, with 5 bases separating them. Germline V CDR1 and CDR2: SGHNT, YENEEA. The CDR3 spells CASSLIYGNTIYF. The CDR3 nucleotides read TGTGCCAGCAGCTTAATATATGGAAACACCATATATTTT.

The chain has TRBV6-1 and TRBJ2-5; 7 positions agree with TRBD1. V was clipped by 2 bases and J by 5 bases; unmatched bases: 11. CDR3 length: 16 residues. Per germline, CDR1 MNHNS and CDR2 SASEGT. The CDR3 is CASSENADRAGETQYF. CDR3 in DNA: TGTGCCAGCAGTGAAAACGCTGACAGGGCCGGGGAGACCCAGTACTTC.

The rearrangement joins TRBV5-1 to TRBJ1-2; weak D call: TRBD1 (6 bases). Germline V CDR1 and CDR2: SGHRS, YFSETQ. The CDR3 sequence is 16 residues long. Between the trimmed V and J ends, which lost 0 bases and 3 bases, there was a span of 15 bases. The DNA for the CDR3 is TGCGCCAGCAGCTTGGATACAGGGATATTGGACTATGGCTACACCTTC. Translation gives CASSLDTGILDYGYTF.

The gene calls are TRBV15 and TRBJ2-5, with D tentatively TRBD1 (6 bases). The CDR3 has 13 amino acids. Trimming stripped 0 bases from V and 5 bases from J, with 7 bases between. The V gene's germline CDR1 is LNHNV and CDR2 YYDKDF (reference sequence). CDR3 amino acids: CATSRDRGETQYF. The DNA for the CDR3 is TGTGCCACCAGCAGAGACAGGGGTGAGACCCAGTACTTC.

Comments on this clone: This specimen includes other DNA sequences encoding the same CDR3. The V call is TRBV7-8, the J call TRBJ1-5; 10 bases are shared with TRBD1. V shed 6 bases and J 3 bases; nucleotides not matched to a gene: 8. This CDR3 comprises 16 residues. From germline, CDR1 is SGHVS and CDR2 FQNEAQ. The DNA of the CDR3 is TGTGCCAGCAGTTCGTGGGACAGGGGAAACAATCAGCCCCAGCATTTT. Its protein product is CASSSWDRGNNQPQHF.

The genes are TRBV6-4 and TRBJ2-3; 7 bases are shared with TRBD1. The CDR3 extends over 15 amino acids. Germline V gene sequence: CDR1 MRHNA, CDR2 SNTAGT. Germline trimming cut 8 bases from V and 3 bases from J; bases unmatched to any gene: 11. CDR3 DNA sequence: TGTGCCAGCCCACCGACAGGGTGTGGGACAGATACGCAGTATTTT. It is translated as CASPPTGCGTDTQYF.

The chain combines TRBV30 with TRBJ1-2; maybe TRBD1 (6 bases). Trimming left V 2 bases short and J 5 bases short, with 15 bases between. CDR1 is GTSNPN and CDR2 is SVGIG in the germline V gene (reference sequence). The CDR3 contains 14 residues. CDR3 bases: TGTGCCTGGAGTCCCGGACAGATAGTGTATGGCTACACCTTC. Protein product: CAWSPGQIVYGYTF.

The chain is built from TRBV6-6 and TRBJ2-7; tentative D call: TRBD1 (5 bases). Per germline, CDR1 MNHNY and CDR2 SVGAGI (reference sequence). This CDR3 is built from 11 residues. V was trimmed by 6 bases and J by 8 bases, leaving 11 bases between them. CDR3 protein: CASSLDSQQYF. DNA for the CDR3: TGTGCCAGCAGCCTAGACAGCCAGCAGTACTTC.

CDR3 coding DNA: TGTGCCAGCAGTTTCATACAGGGCCCTGGAAACACCATATATTTT. Translated: CASSFIQGPGNTIYF. The chain is built from TRBV28 and TRBJ1-3; D may be TRBD1 (6 bases). V lost 3 bases and J lost 2, with 11 bases in between. This CDR3 is 15 amino acids long. Germline CDR1 reads MDHEN; CDR2 reads SYDVKM.

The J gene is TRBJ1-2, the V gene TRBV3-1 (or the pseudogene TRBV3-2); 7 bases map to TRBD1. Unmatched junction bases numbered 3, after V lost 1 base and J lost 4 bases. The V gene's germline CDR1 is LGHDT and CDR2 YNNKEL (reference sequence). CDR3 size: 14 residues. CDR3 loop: CASSQATGIYGYTF. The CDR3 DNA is TGTGCCAGCAGCCAAGCGACAGGGATCTATGGCTACACCTTC.